This T cell receptor beta chain is drawn from a study of T-cell memory formation after mild COVID-19 (dated by TCRdb to the early 2020s). Context from the whole study: Most TCR sequence clusters were specific to one of the two donors. Longitudinal TCRalpha and TCRbeta repertoire sequencing tracked T-cell clones expanding and contracting after mild COVID-19 in a couple of donors. Two young, previously healthy adult volunteers, one female and one male, were included in the cohort.

Sequencing took place on an Illumina NovaSeq 6000. Using 5'RACE with constant-segment primers, TCRalpha and TCRbeta cDNA libraries were constructed, with sample barcodes and unique molecular identifiers added in the process. RNA was extracted from every sample with Trizol reagent. The libraries were amplified in two PCR steps, and the second step added a second sample barcode and Illumina TruSeq adapters. The libraries were sequenced on an Illumina NovaSeq using 2 x 150 bp paired-end reads. Under the source paper's analysis protocol: With migec v1.2.7, reads were demultiplexed and then collapsed into UMI-guided consensus sequences. Using mixcr v2.1.11, UMI consensuses were aligned to TRA and TRB V and J templates and then assembled into clonotypes. A clonotype was counted as expanded or contracted only if both edgeR and NoisET called the change significant, with noise models trained on biological replicates. edgeR calls used a false discovery rate-adjusted p below 0.01 and a log2 fold-change threshold of 1. As an exploratory analysis of dynamics, max-normalized trajectories of the 1000 most abundant clonotypes were examined with PCA combined with hierarchical clustering. The CD4 or CD8 phenotype of responding clones was assigned using the separately sequenced CD4+ and CD8+ repertoires. The raw public reads went through TCRdb reprocessing: fastp at Q25, MiXCR clone calling, in-frame beta chains kept. One record per CDR3 amino acid sequence lists the most common genes and DNA. The V and J calls shown here were made by TCRdb, not taken from the authors' results. This sample lists under 85,000 distinct CDR3 sequences; around 14% were detected once. Roughly 30% of the sample rests with the top ten.

Reading the germline V gene gives CDR1 SGHRS and CDR2 YFSETQ. The CDR3, from cysteine to phenylalanine, totals 14 residues. Just CDR3 DNA is preserved here, 42 bases in frame from base 1. Trimming takes 4 bases from V and 2 bases from J, and the germline ends sit 13 bases apart. On the study overall, not on this receptor specifically: The study included only a couple of mild cases, and larger cohorts that include severe cases with pre-infection samples were judged to be necessary. The second-wave clones that peaked on day 37 were not confirmed to be SARS-CoV-2 specific. Clones contracting from day 15 to 85 had balanced CD4/CD8 phenotypes, while a second wave expanding from day 15 to 37 was biased towards CD4+. Some responding clones were detected in pre-infection memory, suggesting pre-existing cross-reactive memory T cells joined the SARS-CoV-2 response. Contracting CD4+ clones appeared mostly in the CM and EM memory subsets, whereas CD8+ clones were enriched in EMRA.

PBMCs were isolated by Ficoll-Paque density gradient centrifugation. This clonotype has a handful of counts. This receptor's antigen is unknown. No base qualities exist here, and no much larger clone lies one base off it. The clonotype originates from an adult woman who had mild COVID-19 (a few samples of this study predate the infection). The sample titles of this study are shuffled in the database, so cell type and time point are left out; the donor was told from shared clones. The specimen sequenced was PBMCs or a T cell subset sorted from them (not recorded which). Here the chain combines TRBV5-1 and TRBJ2-7; a confident D gene designation cannot be given. The sequence in DNA is TGCGCCAGCAGCCTTACGGGCGGCACCTACGAGCAGTACTTC. It encodes CASSLTGGTYEQYF.